The entry below describes one T cell receptor (beta chain). Its binding antigen is unknown. Per-base qualities were not stored, and no clone one base away is much larger. The entry originates in a study of OX40 agonist ivuxolimab in advanced cancers. With respect to the entire study: The costimulatory receptor OX40 (CD134) was targeted by ivuxolimab, a fully human IgG2 agonistic monoclonal antibody. The paper reports the monotherapy dose-escalation portion (N = 52 patients) of the phase I ivuxolimab trial. Partial responses occurred in three dose-escalation patients: two with cutaneous melanoma and one with hepatocellular carcinoma. Prior anti-PD-1, anti-PD-L1 or anti-CTLA-4 therapy was permitted, and checkpoint inhibitors had been received by about 44% of dose-escalation patients. The purpose of peripheral TCRbeta sequencing was to test whether ivuxolimab changed TCR sequence diversity and led to clonal T-cell expansion. Intravenous ivuxolimab was administered to patients every 2 weeks at six dose levels: 0.01, 0.1, 0.3, 1.5, 3 and 10 mg/kg. The dose-escalation cohort was roughly 80% male with a mean age of about 58 years, ranging from roughly 20 to 85. Among the roughly 52 dose-escalation patients, around 19 had hepatocellular carcinoma, 15 or so melanoma, 9 renal cell carcinoma and 9 head and neck cancer.

Genomic DNA was isolated from the sorted cells so that the TCRbeta CDR3 region could be sequenced. The immunoSEQ Assay was used for sequencing of TCRbeta CDR3 regions. In TCRdb, the immuneACCESS table is reduced to in-frame sequences with V and J assigned. These tables do not hold every clone; where another copy was compared, an unresolved V gene accounts for under half, and the others remain unexplained. In this sample the table shows about 24,000 clones, over 70% of which occur a single time. Clones ranked in the top ten supply 9.6% of the sample. The full study reports these points: At doses of 0.1 to 3.0 mg/kg, clonal expansion of both CD4+ and CD8+ blood T cells was observed from baseline to week 6. In the 0.1-3.0 mg/kg groups, partial responders had among the lowest normalized peripheral clonal expansion, particularly in CD8+ T cells. Low levels of normalized T-cell clonal expansion were also seen in some patients who did not respond. After ivuxolimab, more expanded clones were found on average in CD8+ T cells than in CD4+ T cells. The antigen specificity of the peripheral T cells that underwent clonal expansion was not determined.

The trial excluded patients who had a history of autoimmune disease or who were on systemic immunosuppression. In every dose cohort, peripheral blood was drawn for TCR sequencing at baseline, cycle 4 day 1, and cycle 7 day 1. Samples were obtained from an open-label, multicenter, first-in-human phase I dose-escalation trial of ivuxolimab. The trial enrolled adults with locally advanced or metastatic head and neck squamous cell, hepatocellular, melanoma or renal cell carcinoma. Before TCR sequencing, CD4+ and CD8+ T cells were separately sorted from peripheral blood. Spanning cysteine to phenylalanine, the CDR3 consists of 17 amino acids. Only the CDR3 DNA stays, 51 bases, in frame from base 1. CDR1 and CDR2 (PRHDT, FYEKMQ) derive from the germline V gene (reference sequence). The germline ends are 19 bases apart after V is trimmed by 5 bases and J by 0 bases.

The chain is encoded by TRBV13 joined to TRBJ1-1; the D gene is perhaps TRBD1, on 6 matching bases. The origin of this receptor is an adult with an advanced solid tumor such as melanoma, head and neck, liver or kidney cancer. Here the sequenced sample was CD4+ or CD8+ T cells sorted from blood, taken in a trial of the OX40 agonist ivuxolimab. CDR3 loop: CASSRRGGRGMNTEAFF. The base sequence is TGTGCCAGCAGCCGACGAGGGGGGCGAGGTATGAACACTGAAGCTTTCTTT.